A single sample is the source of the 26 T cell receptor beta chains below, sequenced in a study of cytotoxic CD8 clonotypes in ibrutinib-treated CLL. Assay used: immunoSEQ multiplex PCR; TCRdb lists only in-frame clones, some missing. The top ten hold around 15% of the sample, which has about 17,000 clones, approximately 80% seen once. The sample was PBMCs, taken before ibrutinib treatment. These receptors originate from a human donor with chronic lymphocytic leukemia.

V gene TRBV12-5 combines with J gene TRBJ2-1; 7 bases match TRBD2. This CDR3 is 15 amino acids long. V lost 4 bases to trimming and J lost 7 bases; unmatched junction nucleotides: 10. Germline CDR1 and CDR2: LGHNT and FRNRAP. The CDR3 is CASGSQRDPKNEQFF. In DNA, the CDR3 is TGTGCTAGTGGTTCACAGCGGGATCCTAAGAATGAGCAGTTCTTC.

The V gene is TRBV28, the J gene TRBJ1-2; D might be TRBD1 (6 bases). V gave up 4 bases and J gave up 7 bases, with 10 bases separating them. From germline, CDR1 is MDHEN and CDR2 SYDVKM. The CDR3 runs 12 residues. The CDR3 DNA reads TGTGCCAGCAGTTCTCCGACAGGTGGCTACACCTTC. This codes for CASSSPTGGYTF.

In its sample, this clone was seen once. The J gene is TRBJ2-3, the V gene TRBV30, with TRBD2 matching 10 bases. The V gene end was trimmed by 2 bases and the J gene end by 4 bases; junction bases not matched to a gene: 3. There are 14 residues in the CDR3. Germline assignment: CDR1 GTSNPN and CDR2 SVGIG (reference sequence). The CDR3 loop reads CAWSRTSGADTQYF. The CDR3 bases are TGTGCCTGGAGTCGGACTAGCGGAGCAGATACGCAGTATTTT.

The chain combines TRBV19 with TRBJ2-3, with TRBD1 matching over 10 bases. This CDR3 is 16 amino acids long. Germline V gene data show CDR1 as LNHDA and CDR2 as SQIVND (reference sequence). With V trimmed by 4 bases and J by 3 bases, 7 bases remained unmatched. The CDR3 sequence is CASSTPTGGRTDTQYF. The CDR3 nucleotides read TGTGCCAGTAGTACCCCGACAGGGGGCAGGACAGATACGCAGTATTTT.

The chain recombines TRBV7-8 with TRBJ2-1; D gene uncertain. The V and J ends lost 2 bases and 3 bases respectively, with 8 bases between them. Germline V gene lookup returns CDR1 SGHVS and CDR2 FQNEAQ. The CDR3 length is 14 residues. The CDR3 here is CASSLNSLYNEQFF. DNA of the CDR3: TGTGCCAGCAGCTTAAACAGCCTCTACAATGAGCAGTTCTTC.

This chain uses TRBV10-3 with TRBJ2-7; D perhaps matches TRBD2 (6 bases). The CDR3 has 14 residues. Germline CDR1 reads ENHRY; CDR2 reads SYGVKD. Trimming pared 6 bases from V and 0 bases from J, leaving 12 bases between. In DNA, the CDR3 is TGTGCCATCAGCGTCGGGACTTCCTCCTACGAGCAGTACTTC. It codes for CAISVGTSSYEQYF.

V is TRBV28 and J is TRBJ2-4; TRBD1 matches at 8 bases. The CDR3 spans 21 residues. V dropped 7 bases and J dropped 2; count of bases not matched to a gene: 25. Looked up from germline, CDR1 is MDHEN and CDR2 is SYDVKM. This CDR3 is CASIGPPSRYGQGVTKNIQYF. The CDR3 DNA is TGTGCCAGCATTGGTCCCCCTTCGAGATATGGACAGGGTGTAACCAAAAACATTCAGTACTTC.

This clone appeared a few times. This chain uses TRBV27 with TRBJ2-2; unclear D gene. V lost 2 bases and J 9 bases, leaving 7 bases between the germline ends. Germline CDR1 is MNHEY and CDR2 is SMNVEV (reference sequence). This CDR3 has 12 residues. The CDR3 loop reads CASSLGGRELFF. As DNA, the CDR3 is TGTGCCAGCAGTTTAGGTGGCCGGGAGCTGTTTTTT.

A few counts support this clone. The CDR3 DNA sequence: TGTGCCAGCTCACCACAAGGGGGCGAAGAGACCCAGTACTTC. Protein product: CASSPQGGEETQYF. V and J are TRBV18 and TRBJ2-5; 7 bases match TRBD1. The ends lost 1 base at V and 3 bases at J; junction bases unmatched: 2. From germline, CDR1 is KGHSH and CDR2 LQKENI. This CDR3 is 14 amino acids long.

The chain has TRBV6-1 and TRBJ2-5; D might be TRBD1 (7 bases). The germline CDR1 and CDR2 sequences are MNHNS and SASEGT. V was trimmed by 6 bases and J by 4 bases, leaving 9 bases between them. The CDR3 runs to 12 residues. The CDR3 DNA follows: TGTGCCAGCAGCAGGGGGGCAGAGACCCAGTACTTC. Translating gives CASSRGAETQYF.

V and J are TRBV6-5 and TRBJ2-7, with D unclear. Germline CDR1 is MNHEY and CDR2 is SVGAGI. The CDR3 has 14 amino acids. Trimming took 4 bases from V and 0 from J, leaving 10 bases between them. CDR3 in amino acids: CASSWGRSSYEQYF. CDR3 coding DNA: TGTGCCAGCAGTTGGGGTCGAAGCTCCTACGAGCAGTACTTC.

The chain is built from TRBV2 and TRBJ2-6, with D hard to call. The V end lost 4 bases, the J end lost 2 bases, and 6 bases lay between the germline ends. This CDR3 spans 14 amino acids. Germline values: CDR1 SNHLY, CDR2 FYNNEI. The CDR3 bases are TGTGCCAGCAGTGCAGAGGCTGGGGCCAACGTCCTGACTTTC. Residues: CASSAEAGANVLTF. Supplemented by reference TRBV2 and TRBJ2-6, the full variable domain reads EPEVTQTPSHQVTQMGQEVILRCVPISNHLYFYWYRQILGQKVEFLVSFYNNEISEKSEIFDDQFSVERPDGSNFTLKIRSTKLEDSAMYFCASSAEAGANVLTFGAGSRLTVL.

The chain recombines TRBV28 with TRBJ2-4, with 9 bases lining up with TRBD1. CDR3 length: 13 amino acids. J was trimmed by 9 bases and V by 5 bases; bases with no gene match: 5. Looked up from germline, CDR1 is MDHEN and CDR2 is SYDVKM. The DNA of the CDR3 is TGTGCCAGCAGTGGGGACAGGGCTACCATTCAGTACTTC. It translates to CASSGDRATIQYF.

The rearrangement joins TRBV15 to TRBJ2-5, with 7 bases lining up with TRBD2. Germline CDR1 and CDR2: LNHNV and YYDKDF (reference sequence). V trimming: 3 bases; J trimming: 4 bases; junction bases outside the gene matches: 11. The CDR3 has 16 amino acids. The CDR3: CATSRGGAGAAETQYF. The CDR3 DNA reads TGTGCCACCAGCAGGGGCGGGGCGGGAGCTGCAGAGACCCAGTACTTC.

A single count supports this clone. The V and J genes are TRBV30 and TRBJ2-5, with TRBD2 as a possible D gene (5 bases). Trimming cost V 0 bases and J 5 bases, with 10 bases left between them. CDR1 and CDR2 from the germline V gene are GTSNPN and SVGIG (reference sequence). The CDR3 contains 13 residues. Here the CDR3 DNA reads TGTGCCTGGAGTGTTCTAGCAACGGAGACCCAGTACTTC. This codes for CAWSVLATETQYF.

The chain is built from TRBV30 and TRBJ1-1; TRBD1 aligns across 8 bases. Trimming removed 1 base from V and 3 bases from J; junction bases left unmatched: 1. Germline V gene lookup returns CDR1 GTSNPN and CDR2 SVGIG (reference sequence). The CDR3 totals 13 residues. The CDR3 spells CAWSDRGYTEAFF. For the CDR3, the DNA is TGTGCCTGGAGTGACAGGGGGTACACTGAAGCTTTCTTT.

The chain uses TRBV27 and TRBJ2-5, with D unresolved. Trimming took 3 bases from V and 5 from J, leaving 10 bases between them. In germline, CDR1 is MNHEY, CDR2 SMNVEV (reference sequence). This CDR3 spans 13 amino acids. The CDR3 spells CASSFVISETQYF. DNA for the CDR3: TGTGCCAGCAGTTTCGTTATTTCGGAGACCCAGTACTTC.

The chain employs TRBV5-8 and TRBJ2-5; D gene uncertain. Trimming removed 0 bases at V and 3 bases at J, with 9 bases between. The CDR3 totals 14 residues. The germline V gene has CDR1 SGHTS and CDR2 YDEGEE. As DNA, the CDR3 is TGTGCCAGCAGCTTGGCAGGAAACAAAGAGACCCAGTACTTC. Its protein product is CASSLAGNKETQYF.

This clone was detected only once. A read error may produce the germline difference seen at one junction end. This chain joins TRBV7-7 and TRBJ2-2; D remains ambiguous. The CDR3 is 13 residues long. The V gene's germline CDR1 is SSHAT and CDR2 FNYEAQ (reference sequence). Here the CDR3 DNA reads TGTGCTAGCAGCTTAGATAACACCGGGGAGCTGTTTTTT. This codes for CASSLDNTGELFF.

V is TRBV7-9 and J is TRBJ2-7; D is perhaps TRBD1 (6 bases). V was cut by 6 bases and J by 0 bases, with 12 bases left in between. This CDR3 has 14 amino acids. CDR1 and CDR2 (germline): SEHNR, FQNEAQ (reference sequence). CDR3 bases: TGTGCCAGCAGGTCTCAGGGGAGCTCCTACGAGCAGTACTTC. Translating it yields CASRSQGSSYEQYF.

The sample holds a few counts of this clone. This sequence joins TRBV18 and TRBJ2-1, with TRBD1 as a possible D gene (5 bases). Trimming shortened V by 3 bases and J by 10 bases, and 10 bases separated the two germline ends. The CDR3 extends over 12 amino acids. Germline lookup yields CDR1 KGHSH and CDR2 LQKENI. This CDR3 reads CASSPDTTEQFF. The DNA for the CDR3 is TGTGCCAGCTCACCGGACACCACCGAGCAGTTCTTC.

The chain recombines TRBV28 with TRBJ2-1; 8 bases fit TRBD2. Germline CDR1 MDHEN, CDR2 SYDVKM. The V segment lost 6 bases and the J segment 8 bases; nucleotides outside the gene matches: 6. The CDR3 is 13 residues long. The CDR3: CASSRLATDEQFF. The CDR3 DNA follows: TGTGCCAGCAGCCGACTAGCGACGGATGAGCAGTTCTTC.

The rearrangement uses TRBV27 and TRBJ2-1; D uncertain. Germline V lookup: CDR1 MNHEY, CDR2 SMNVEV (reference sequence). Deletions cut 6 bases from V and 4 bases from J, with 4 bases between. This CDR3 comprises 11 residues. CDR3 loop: CASRLYNEQFF. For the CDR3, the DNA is TGTGCCAGCAGACTTTACAATGAGCAGTTCTTC.

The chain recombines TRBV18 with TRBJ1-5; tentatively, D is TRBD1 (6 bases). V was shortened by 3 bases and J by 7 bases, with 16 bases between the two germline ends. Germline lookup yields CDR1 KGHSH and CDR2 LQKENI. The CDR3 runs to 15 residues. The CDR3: CASSPGGWRGQPQHF. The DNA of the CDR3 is TGTGCCAGCTCACCCGGGGGGTGGAGGGGGCAGCCCCAGCATTTT.

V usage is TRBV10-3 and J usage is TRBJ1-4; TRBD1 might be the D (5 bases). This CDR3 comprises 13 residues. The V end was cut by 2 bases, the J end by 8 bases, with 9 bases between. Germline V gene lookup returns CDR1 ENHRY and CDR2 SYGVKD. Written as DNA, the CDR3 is TGTGCCATCAGTGAGGGGGCCGAGGAAAAACTGTTTTTT. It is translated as CAISEGAEEKLFF.

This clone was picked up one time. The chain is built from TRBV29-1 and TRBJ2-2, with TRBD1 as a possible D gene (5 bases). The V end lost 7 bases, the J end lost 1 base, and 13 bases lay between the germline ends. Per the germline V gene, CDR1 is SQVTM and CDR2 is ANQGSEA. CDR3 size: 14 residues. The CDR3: CSARTPGNTGELFF. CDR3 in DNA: TGCAGCGCTCGGACACCGGGGAACACCGGGGAGCTGTTTTTT.